Listed below are T cell receptor beta chains from one sample, sequenced in a study of T cell responses to AZD1222 COVID-19 vaccine. The table came from immunoSEQ multiplex PCR; TCRdb's copy has only in-frame clones and leaves some out. Of more than 95,000 clones in the sample, about 86% are singletons; the top ten hold roughly 18%. Material: peripheral blood, obtained 28 days after the second AZD1222 dose. These receptors originate from an adult who received the AZD1222 COVID-19 vaccine. Both conserved end residues are part of each CDR3. D genes are given only for firm matches. Expanded clones are given a class, and other clones once, few, many or no size at all.

clone_size: -; v_call: TRBV7-6; d_call: -; cdr3_aa: CASSSPGGKGEKLFF
clone_size: -; v_call: TRBV9; d_call: TRBD1; cdr3_aa: CASSVTGEGYGYTF
clone_size: -; v_call: TRBV19; d_call: -; cdr3_aa: CASSIDPPNTEAFF
clone_size: -; v_call: TRBV3-1/TRBV3-2; d_call: -; cdr3_aa: CASSQAGLRCEKLFF
clone_size: -; v_call: TRBV28; d_call: -; cdr3_aa: CASSLSNYGYTF
clone_size: -; v_call: TRBV29-1; d_call: -; cdr3_aa: CSVEDPLQGTEAFF
clone_size: few; v_call: TRBV6-5; d_call: -; cdr3_aa: CASSYSGELGTDTQYF
clone_size: -; v_call: TRBV10-2; d_call: -; cdr3_aa: CATGRDNSYEQYF
clone_size: -; v_call: TRBV20-1; d_call: TRBD1; cdr3_aa: CSASKGEGQGQFF
clone_size: once; v_call: TRBV6-5; d_call: -; cdr3_aa: CASSPIGVTEAFF
clone_size: -; v_call: TRBV5-4; d_call: TRBD2; cdr3_aa: CASSSNSGGALDTQYF
clone_size: -; v_call: TRBV19; d_call: TRBD2; cdr3_aa: CASSPLAGGITDTQYF
clone_size: once; v_call: TRBV2; d_call: -; cdr3_aa: CASSEHFGKNIQYF
clone_size: -; v_call: TRBV5-6; d_call: TRBD1; cdr3_aa: CASSLTGDRRDEQYF
clone_size: -; v_call: TRBV7-7; d_call: -; cdr3_aa: CASSLGPTNEQYF
clone_size: once; v_call: TRBV18; d_call: -; cdr3_aa: CASSDTGELFF
clone_size: -; v_call: TRBV2; d_call: -; cdr3_aa: CASGVRAVQETQYF
clone_size: -; v_call: TRBV28; d_call: TRBD1; cdr3_aa: CASSLRGQGNF
clone_size: -; v_call: TRBV11-2; d_call: -; cdr3_aa: CASSLLQRGEQYF
clone_size: -; v_call: TRBV29-1; d_call: -; cdr3_aa: CSVQGRGLWTF
clone_size: -; v_call: TRBV28; d_call: -; cdr3_aa: CASSFPETHGYTF
clone_size: -; v_call: TRBV6-2/TRBV6-3; d_call: TRBD2; cdr3_aa: CASSSGTSGFPGGNEQFF
clone_size: -; v_call: TRBV13; d_call: TRBD1; cdr3_aa: CASSFGTDKYEQYF
clone_size: -; v_call: TRBV4-3; d_call: -; cdr3_aa: CASSQGSGFGYEQYF
clone_size: -; v_call: TRBV3-1/TRBV3-2; d_call: TRBD2; cdr3_aa: CASSQVVTGGSDTQYF
clone_size: -; v_call: TRBV6-1; d_call: -; cdr3_aa: CASSPGTEYGYTF
clone_size: once; v_call: TRBV6-5; d_call: -; cdr3_aa: CASRDPGSSGGEQYF
clone_size: -; v_call: TRBV7-2; d_call: TRBD2; cdr3_aa: CASSWVGSGVTYEQYF
clone_size: -; v_call: TRBV7-6; d_call: TRBD2; cdr3_aa: CASSFKTSGGRTFGNEQFF
clone_size: -; v_call: TRBV11-3; d_call: -; cdr3_aa: CASSPHSQETQYF
clone_size: -; v_call: TRBV7-2; d_call: -; cdr3_aa: CASSFSGSYEQYF
clone_size: -; v_call: TRBV7-8; d_call: -; cdr3_aa: CASSSYRSNSPLHF
clone_size: -; v_call: TRBV5-5; d_call: -; cdr3_aa: CASSFGSISGNTIYF
clone_size: -; v_call: TRBV7-6; d_call: TRBD1; cdr3_aa: CASRTQGLGETQYF
clone_size: -; v_call: TRBV6-1; d_call: -; cdr3_aa: CASSVTTADSGNTIYF
clone_size: -; v_call: TRBV20-1; d_call: -; cdr3_aa: CSNTANYGYTF
clone_size: once; v_call: TRBV7-8; d_call: -; cdr3_aa: CASSLSPLNTEAFF
clone_size: -; v_call: TRBV11-2; d_call: -; cdr3_aa: CASSSADSGAYEQYF
clone_size: few; v_call: TRBV28; d_call: -; cdr3_aa: CASSLLASSGRYEQYF
clone_size: -; v_call: TRBV4-2; d_call: -; cdr3_aa: CASSPQVYYGYTF
clone_size: -; v_call: TRBV14; d_call: -; cdr3_aa: CASSQVTGAQAFF
clone_size: -; v_call: TRBV3-1/TRBV3-2; d_call: TRBD2; cdr3_aa: CASSLRLAGTYEQYF
clone_size: -; v_call: TRBV12-3/TRBV12-4; d_call: -; cdr3_aa: CASSQGMQPQHF